This is a list of T cell receptor beta chains from one sample in a study of blood T cell repertoires in COVID-19. Sequenced by immunoSEQ multiplex PCR; TCRdb stores in-frame clones only, minus some. Of about 65,000 clones in the sample, roughly 77% were seen once. The source material was peripheral blood. These receptors all come from a man older than 75 with acute or convalescent COVID-19. The CDR3 runs from the conserved cysteine through the conserved F or W. A D gene is named only where the DNA matches it firmly. Only some rows state a clone size, as once, few, many or a class for expanded clones.

j_call: TRBJ1-2; clone_size: few; d_call: TRBD1; v_call: TRBV11-2; cdr3_nt: TGTGCCAGCAGCTTAGCAGGGGGCGCTGGGGGCTATGGCTACACCTTC; cdr3_aa: CASSLAGGAGGYGYTF
j_call: TRBJ1-5; clone_size: -; d_call: -; v_call: TRBV19; cdr3_nt: TGTGCCAGTAGTATGCCCGGTCCGAATCCGGCCCAGCATTTT; cdr3_aa: CASSMPGPNPAQHF
j_call: TRBJ2-1; clone_size: -; d_call: TRBD1; v_call: TRBV28; cdr3_nt: TGTGCCAGCATTGAGACAGGGGTGAACAATGAGCAGTTCTTC; cdr3_aa: CASIETGVNNEQFF
j_call: TRBJ1-1; clone_size: few; d_call: -; v_call: TRBV29-1; cdr3_nt: TGCAGCGTTGATCGGAGAACTGAAGCTTTCTTT; cdr3_aa: CSVDRRTEAFF
j_call: TRBJ1-1; clone_size: -; d_call: TRBD1; v_call: TRBV6-5; cdr3_nt: TGTGCCAGCACCGTATACAGGGGTGGCACTGAAGCTTTCTTT; cdr3_aa: CASTVYRGGTEAFF
j_call: TRBJ2-2; clone_size: -; d_call: TRBD1; v_call: TRBV5-6; cdr3_nt: TGTGCCAGCAGATGGGACAGGGAGAACACCGGGGAGCTGTTTTTT; cdr3_aa: CASRWDRENTGELFF
j_call: TRBJ1-1; clone_size: -; d_call: TRBD1; v_call: TRBV11-3; cdr3_nt: TGTGCCAGCAGGCCGAGACAAGGACAGGCTGAAGCTTTCTTT; cdr3_aa: CASRPRQGQAEAFF
j_call: TRBJ2-7; clone_size: -; d_call: TRBD2; v_call: TRBV10-2; cdr3_nt: TGCGCCAGCAGAACCATAGCGGGGGAGAACTACGAGCAGTACTTC; cdr3_aa: CASRTIAGENYEQYF
j_call: TRBJ1-1; clone_size: -; d_call: -; v_call: TRBV15; cdr3_nt: TGTGCCACCAGCAGGGCACGGGGGGGGACTGAAGCTTTCTTT; cdr3_aa: CATSRARGGTEAFF
j_call: TRBJ2-1; clone_size: -; d_call: TRBD2; v_call: TRBV6-5; cdr3_nt: TGTGCCAGCACCGGTCTGGGGGGGAACAATGAGCAGTTCTTC; cdr3_aa: CASTGLGGNNEQFF
j_call: TRBJ2-4; clone_size: -; d_call: -; v_call: TRBV6-5; cdr3_nt: TGTGCCAGCAGTTTGACTTTGGTGGGCATTCAGTACTTC; cdr3_aa: CASSLTLVGIQYF
j_call: TRBJ2-5; clone_size: -; d_call: TRBD1; v_call: TRBV19; cdr3_nt: TGTGCCAGTAGCTCAGGACAGGGAGGCAAAGAGACCCAGTACTTC; cdr3_aa: CASSSGQGGKETQYF
j_call: TRBJ1-4; clone_size: once; d_call: TRBD1; v_call: TRBV5-6; cdr3_nt: TGTGCCAGCAGCTTCAGGGTGACAGGGAATGAAAAACTGTTTTTT; cdr3_aa: CASSFRVTGNEKLFF
j_call: TRBJ2-7; clone_size: -; d_call: -; v_call: TRBV7-3; cdr3_nt: TGTGCCAGCAGCTTAACGAGTGGCGGAGAGCAGTACTTC; cdr3_aa: CASSLTSGGEQYF
j_call: TRBJ1-6; clone_size: -; d_call: -; v_call: TRBV11-2; cdr3_nt: TGTGCCAGCAGCTTAGATCAGGGTTCTAATTCACCCCTCCACTTT; cdr3_aa: CASSLDQGSNSPLHF
j_call: TRBJ1-1; clone_size: few; d_call: -; v_call: TRBV11-3; cdr3_nt: TGTGCCAGCAGCCCTTCAGCTGGAGACGGGAACACTGAAGCTTTCTTT; cdr3_aa: CASSPSAGDGNTEAFF
j_call: TRBJ1-1; clone_size: few; d_call: TRBD1; v_call: TRBV30; cdr3_nt: TGTGCCTGGAGCCCCCCTGGAGCAGGGGGCATAAACACTGAAGCTTTCTTT; cdr3_aa: CAWSPPGAGGINTEAFF
j_call: TRBJ1-3; clone_size: -; d_call: -; v_call: TRBV14; cdr3_nt: TGTGCCAGCAGCCAATTTCCGCCGGGACTCTCTGGAAACACCATATATTTT; cdr3_aa: CASSQFPPGLSGNTIYF
j_call: TRBJ1-4; clone_size: -; d_call: -; v_call: TRBV5-5; cdr3_nt: TGTGCCAGCAGCACCGTAGACGGCGGAGGAGAAAAACTGTTTTTT; cdr3_aa: CASSTVDGGGEKLFF
j_call: TRBJ2-7; clone_size: -; d_call: -; v_call: TRBV28; cdr3_nt: TGTGCCAGCGGAGACGCCTACGAGCAGTACTTC; cdr3_aa: CASGDAYEQYF
j_call: TRBJ2-1; clone_size: -; d_call: TRBD1; v_call: TRBV5-1; cdr3_nt: TGCGCCAGCAGCTTCGGACAGGGGGCGAGTGAGCAGTTCTTC; cdr3_aa: CASSFGQGASEQFF
j_call: TRBJ1-2; clone_size: -; d_call: -; v_call: TRBV21-1; cdr3_nt: TGTGCCAGCAGCAAAGATGGACACCAGATCATCTATGGCTACACCTTC; cdr3_aa: CASSKDGHQIIYGYTF
j_call: TRBJ1-4; clone_size: -; d_call: -; v_call: TRBV3-1/TRBV3-2; cdr3_nt: TGTGCCAGCAGCCAAGATGGGGGCAGCCCGGGAAATGAAAAACTGTTTTTT; cdr3_aa: CASSQDGGSPGNEKLFF
j_call: TRBJ2-2; clone_size: -; d_call: TRBD2; v_call: TRBV15; cdr3_nt: TGTGCCACCAGCCCCAGGAGGACTAGCGGGTCCGGGGAGCTGTTTTTT; cdr3_aa: CATSPRRTSGSGELFF
j_call: TRBJ1-3; clone_size: -; d_call: TRBD1; v_call: TRBV11-3; cdr3_nt: TGTGCCAGCAGCTTAGGCTACAGGGGAACTGGAAACACCATATATTTT; cdr3_aa: CASSLGYRGTGNTIYF
j_call: TRBJ2-7; clone_size: -; d_call: -; v_call: TRBV5-1; cdr3_nt: TGCGCCAGCAGCTTGGATCCCAGCAGGGGGGTGGACGAGCAGTACTTC; cdr3_aa: CASSLDPSRGVDEQYF
j_call: TRBJ2-7; clone_size: -; d_call: TRBD1; v_call: TRBV11-3; cdr3_nt: TGTGCCAGCAGCTTCGGGACAGGAGAATACGAGCAGTACTTC; cdr3_aa: CASSFGTGEYEQYF
j_call: TRBJ1-1; clone_size: -; d_call: TRBD1; v_call: TRBV29-1; cdr3_nt: TGCAGCGTAGACGACAGGGGGCGTGAAGCTTTCTTT; cdr3_aa: CSVDDRGREAFF
j_call: TRBJ1-5; clone_size: -; d_call: -; v_call: TRBV2; cdr3_nt: TGTGCCAGCAGTGAAAGCGGGAGGACCTACAATCAGCCCCAGCATTTT; cdr3_aa: CASSESGRTYNQPQHF
j_call: TRBJ2-1; clone_size: -; d_call: -; v_call: TRBV14; cdr3_nt: TGTGCCAGCAGCCAAGAAATCGAGGATGAGCAGTTCTTC; cdr3_aa: CASSQEIEDEQFF
j_call: TRBJ2-2; clone_size: once; d_call: -; v_call: TRBV7-6; cdr3_nt: TGTGCCAGCAGCTCAAAACTGGTGGGGCAAATCACCGGGGAGCTGTTTTTT; cdr3_aa: CASSSKLVGQITGELFF
j_call: TRBJ1-5; clone_size: few; d_call: -; v_call: TRBV21-1; cdr3_nt: TGTGCCAGCAGCATAGACGACAGTTTCGGCAATCAGCCCCAGCATTTT; cdr3_aa: CASSIDDSFGNQPQHF
j_call: TRBJ2-7; clone_size: -; d_call: TRBD2; v_call: TRBV6-5; cdr3_nt: TGTGCCAGCAGGCTTGATGGGGGGGGCGAGCAGTACTTC; cdr3_aa: CASRLDGGGEQYF
j_call: TRBJ2-2; clone_size: -; d_call: TRBD1; v_call: TRBV5-4; cdr3_nt: TGTGCCAGCAGCAGACAGGGGTTAAACACCGGGGAGCTGTTTTTT; cdr3_aa: CASSRQGLNTGELFF
j_call: TRBJ1-5; clone_size: -; d_call: -; v_call: TRBV19; cdr3_nt: TGTGCCAGTCAAAAGAACGGGCAGCCCCAGCATTTT; cdr3_aa: CASQKNGQPQHF
j_call: TRBJ1-6; clone_size: -; d_call: TRBD1; v_call: TRBV6-5; cdr3_nt: TGTGCCAGCAGGTGGGACAGGGTGAATTCACCCCTCCACTTT; cdr3_aa: CASRWDRVNSPLHF
j_call: TRBJ1-1; clone_size: -; d_call: TRBD1; v_call: TRBV2; cdr3_nt: TGTGCCAGCAGGACAGGGGAGACTGAAGCTTTCTTT; cdr3_aa: CASRTGETEAFF
j_call: TRBJ2-2; clone_size: -; d_call: TRBD1; v_call: TRBV12-5; cdr3_nt: TGTGCTAGTGGTTTCCTATCAGGGGGGAACACCGGGGAGCTGTTTTTT; cdr3_aa: CASGFLSGGNTGELFF
j_call: TRBJ1-1; clone_size: -; d_call: -; v_call: TRBV19; cdr3_nt: TGTGCCAGTATGCGGACTGCGACCAAATGGGCTTTCTTT; cdr3_aa: CASMRTATKWAFF
j_call: TRBJ2-7; clone_size: -; d_call: TRBD1; v_call: TRBV27; cdr3_nt: TGTGCCAGCAGTTCAGGACAGGGCTACGAGCAGTACTTC; cdr3_aa: CASSSGQGYEQYF
j_call: TRBJ2-7; clone_size: -; d_call: -; v_call: TRBV20-1; cdr3_nt: TGCAGTGCCCGACGGGACTACGAGCAGTACTTC; cdr3_aa: CSARRDYEQYF
j_call: TRBJ1-2; clone_size: -; d_call: -; v_call: TRBV25-1; cdr3_nt: TGTGCCAGCAGTCCCCTGGACAGCTATGGCTACACCTTC; cdr3_aa: CASSPLDSYGYTF
j_call: TRBJ2-1; clone_size: -; d_call: TRBD1; v_call: TRBV18; cdr3_nt: TGTGCCAGCTCACCAGACAGGGGGTTTGAGGGTAATGAGCAGTTCTTC; cdr3_aa: CASSPDRGFEGNEQFF
j_call: TRBJ2-5; clone_size: -; d_call: -; v_call: TRBV19; cdr3_nt: TGTGCCAGTAGTAACCCGATTGGGGCAGGAGAGACCCAGTACTTC; cdr3_aa: CASSNPIGAGETQYF
j_call: TRBJ1-2; clone_size: -; d_call: TRBD1; v_call: TRBV27; cdr3_nt: TGTGCCAGCAGTTCGTACAGGGGGGATGGCTACACCTTC; cdr3_aa: CASSSYRGDGYTF
j_call: TRBJ2-3; clone_size: -; d_call: TRBD2; v_call: TRBV4-1; cdr3_nt: TGCGCCAGCAGCCCTACGGGACTAGATACAGATACGCAGTATTTT; cdr3_aa: CASSPTGLDTDTQYF
j_call: TRBJ1-6; clone_size: -; d_call: TRBD1; v_call: TRBV18; cdr3_nt: TGTGCCAGCTCACCACTCAGTCGGACAGGGGGCGTTAAAAATTCACCCCTCCACTTT; cdr3_aa: CASSPLSRTGGVKNSPLHF
j_call: TRBJ1-1; clone_size: few; d_call: TRBD1; v_call: TRBV5-5; cdr3_nt: TGTGCCAGCAGCGCGAACGGACAGGGGCACACTGAAGCTTTCTTT; cdr3_aa: CASSANGQGHTEAFF
j_call: TRBJ1-2; clone_size: -; d_call: -; v_call: TRBV19; cdr3_nt: TGTGCCAGTAGTATGCGGTCTCCACAAAACTATGGCTACACCTTC; cdr3_aa: CASSMRSPQNYGYTF
j_call: TRBJ1-1; clone_size: -; d_call: -; v_call: TRBV9; cdr3_nt: TGTGCCAGCACCCCGGTCCGGTCAGGGCGCACTGAAGCTTTCTTT; cdr3_aa: CASTPVRSGRTEAFF
j_call: TRBJ2-2; clone_size: -; d_call: TRBD2; v_call: TRBV3-1/TRBV3-2; cdr3_nt: TGTGCCAGCAGCCAGACTAGCGCCGGGGAGCTGTTTTTT; cdr3_aa: CASSQTSAGELFF
j_call: TRBJ1-3; clone_size: -; d_call: -; v_call: TRBV2; cdr3_nt: TGTGCCAGCAGTAGGACAGTTTCTGGAAACACCATATATTTT; cdr3_aa: CASSRTVSGNTIYF
j_call: TRBJ2-1; clone_size: -; d_call: -; v_call: TRBV7-8; cdr3_nt: TGTGCCAGCAGCTTGGCAAGACAGGCCGTTTACAATGAGCAGTTCTTC; cdr3_aa: CASSLARQAVYNEQFF